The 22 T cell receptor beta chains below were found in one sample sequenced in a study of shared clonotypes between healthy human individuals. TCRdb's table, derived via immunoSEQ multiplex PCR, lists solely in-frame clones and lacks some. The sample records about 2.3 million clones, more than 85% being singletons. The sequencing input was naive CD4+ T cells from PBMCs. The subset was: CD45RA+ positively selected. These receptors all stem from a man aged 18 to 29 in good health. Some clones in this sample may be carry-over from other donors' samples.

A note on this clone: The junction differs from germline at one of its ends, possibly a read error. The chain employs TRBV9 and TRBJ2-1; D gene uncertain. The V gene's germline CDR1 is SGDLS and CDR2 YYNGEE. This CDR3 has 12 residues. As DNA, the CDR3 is TGTGCCAGCAGAGGGTCCTTCAATGAGCAGTTCTTC. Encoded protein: CASRGSFNEQFF.

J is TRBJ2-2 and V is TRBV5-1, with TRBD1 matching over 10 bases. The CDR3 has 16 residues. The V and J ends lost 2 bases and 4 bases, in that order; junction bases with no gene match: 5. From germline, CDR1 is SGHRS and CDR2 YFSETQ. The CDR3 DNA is TGCGCCAGCAGCTTAACCGGGACAGGGGCCACCGGGGAGCTGTTTTTT. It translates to CASSLTGTGATGELFF.

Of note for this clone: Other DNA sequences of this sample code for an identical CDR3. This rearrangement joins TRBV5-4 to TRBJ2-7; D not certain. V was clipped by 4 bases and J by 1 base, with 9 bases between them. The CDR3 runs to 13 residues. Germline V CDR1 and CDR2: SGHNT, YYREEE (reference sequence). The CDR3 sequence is CASSGVPSYEQYF. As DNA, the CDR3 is TGTGCCAGCAGCGGGGTCCCTTCCTACGAGCAGTACTTC.

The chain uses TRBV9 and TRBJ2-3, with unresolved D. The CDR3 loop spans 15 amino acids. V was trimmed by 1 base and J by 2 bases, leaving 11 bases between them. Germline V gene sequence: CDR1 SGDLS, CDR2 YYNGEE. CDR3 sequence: CASSVWAGSTDTQYF. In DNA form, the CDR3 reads TGTGCCAGCAGCGTATGGGCAGGTTCCACAGATACGCAGTATTTT.

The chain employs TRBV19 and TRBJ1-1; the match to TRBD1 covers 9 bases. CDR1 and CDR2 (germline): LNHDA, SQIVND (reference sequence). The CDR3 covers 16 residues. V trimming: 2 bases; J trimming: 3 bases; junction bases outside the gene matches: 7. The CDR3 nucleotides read TGTGCCAGTAGTATACGAACACGGACAGGGGACACTGAAGCTTTCTTT. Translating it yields CASSIRTRTGDTEAFF.

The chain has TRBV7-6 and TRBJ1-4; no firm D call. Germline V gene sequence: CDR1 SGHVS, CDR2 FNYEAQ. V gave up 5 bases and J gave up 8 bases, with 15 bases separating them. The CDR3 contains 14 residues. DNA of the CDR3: TGTGCCAGCAGCCGGCGGGCCCGCGGCGAAAAACTGTTTTTT. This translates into CASSRRARGEKLFF.

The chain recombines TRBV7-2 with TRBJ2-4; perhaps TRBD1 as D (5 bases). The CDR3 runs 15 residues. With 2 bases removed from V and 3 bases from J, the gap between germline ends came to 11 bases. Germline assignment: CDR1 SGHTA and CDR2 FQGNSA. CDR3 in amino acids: CASSLPGIVKNIQYF. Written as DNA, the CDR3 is TGTGCCAGCAGCTTACCAGGGATAGTCAAAAACATTCAGTACTTC.

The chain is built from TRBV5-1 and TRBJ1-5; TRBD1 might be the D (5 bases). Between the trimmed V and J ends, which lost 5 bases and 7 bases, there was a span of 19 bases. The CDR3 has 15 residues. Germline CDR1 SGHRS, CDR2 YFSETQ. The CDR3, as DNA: TGCGCCAGCAGTGCTCCGGCAGGGCCGGGGCAGCCCCAGCATTTT. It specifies CASSAPAGPGQPQHF.

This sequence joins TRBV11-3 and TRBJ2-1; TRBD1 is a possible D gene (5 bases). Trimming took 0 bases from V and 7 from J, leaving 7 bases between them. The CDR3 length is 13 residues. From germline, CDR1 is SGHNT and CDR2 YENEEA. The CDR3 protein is CASSLDQGNEQFF. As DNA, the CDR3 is TGTGCCAGCAGCTTAGATCAGGGAAATGAGCAGTTCTTC.

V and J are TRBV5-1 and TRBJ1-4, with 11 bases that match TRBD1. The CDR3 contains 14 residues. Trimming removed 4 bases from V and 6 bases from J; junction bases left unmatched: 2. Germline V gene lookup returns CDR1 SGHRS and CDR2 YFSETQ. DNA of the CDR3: TGCGCCAGCAGCGGGGGACAGGGGGATGAAAAACTGTTTTTT. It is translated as CASSGGQGDEKLFF.

CDR3 nucleotides: TGTGCCACCCGGGGCCAGGCCCAGTACTTC. As protein: CATRGQAQYF. The chain carries TRBV6-1 and TRBJ2-5; possibly TRBD1 or TRBD2 for D (5 bases each). Germline V gives CDR1 MNHNS, CDR2 SASEGT. The V and J ends lost 10 bases and 9 bases respectively, with 12 bases between them. The CDR3 is 10 residues long.

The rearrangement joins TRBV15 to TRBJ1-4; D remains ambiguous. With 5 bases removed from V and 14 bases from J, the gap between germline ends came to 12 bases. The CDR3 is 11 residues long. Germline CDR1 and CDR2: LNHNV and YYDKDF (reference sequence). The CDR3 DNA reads TGTGCCACCAGCGAAAAGCACCTTCTGTTTTTT. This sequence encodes CATSEKHLLFF.

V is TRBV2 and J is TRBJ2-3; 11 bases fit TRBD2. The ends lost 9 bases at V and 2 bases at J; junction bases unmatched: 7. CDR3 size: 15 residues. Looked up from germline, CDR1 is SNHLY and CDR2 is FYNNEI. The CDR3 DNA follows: TGTGCCAGGACAACTAGCGGGAGTTTCACAGATACGCAGTATTTT. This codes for CARTTSGSFTDTQYF.

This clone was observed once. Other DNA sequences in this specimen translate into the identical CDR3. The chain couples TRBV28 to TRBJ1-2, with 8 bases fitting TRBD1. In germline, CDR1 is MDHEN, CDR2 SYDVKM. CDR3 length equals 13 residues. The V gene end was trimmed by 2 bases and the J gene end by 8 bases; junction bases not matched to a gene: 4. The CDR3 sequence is CASSLGQGGGYTF. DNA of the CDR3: TGTGCCAGCAGTTTAGGACAGGGTGGAGGCTACACCTTC.

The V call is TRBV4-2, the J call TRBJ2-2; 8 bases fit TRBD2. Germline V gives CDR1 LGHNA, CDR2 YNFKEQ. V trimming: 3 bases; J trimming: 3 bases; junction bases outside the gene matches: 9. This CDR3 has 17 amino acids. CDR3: CASSQVREGLDTGELFF. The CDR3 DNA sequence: TGTGCCAGCAGCCAGGTCCGGGAGGGGTTGGACACCGGGGAGCTGTTTTTT.

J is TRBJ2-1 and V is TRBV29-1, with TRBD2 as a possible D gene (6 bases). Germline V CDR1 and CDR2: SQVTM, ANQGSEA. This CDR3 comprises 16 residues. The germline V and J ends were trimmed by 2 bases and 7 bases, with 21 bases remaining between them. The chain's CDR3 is CSVEYTGSRLRNEQFF. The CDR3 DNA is TGCAGCGTTGAATATACCGGGAGTCGCCTACGGAATGAGCAGTTCTTC.

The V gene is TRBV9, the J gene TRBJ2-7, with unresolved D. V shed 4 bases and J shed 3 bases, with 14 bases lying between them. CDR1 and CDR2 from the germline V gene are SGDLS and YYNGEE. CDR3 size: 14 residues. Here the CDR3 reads CASSPRLGDYEQYF. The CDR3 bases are TGTGCCAGCAGCCCCCGTTTAGGAGACTACGAGCAGTACTTC.

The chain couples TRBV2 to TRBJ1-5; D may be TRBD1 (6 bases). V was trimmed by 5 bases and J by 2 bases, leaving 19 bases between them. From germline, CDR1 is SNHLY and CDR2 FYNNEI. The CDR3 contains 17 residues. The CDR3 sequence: CASSITGWAYGNQPQHF. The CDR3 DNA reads TGTGCCAGCAGTATTACAGGGTGGGCGTATGGCAATCAGCCCCAGCATTTT.

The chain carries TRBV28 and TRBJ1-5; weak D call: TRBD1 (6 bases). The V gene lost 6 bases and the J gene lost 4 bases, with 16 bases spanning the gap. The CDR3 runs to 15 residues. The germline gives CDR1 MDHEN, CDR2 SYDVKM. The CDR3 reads CASRAEGEGNQPQHF. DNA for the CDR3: TGTGCCAGCAGGGCGGAGGGGGAAGGAAATCAGCCCCAGCATTTT.

CDR3 coding DNA: TGCGCCAGCAGCGGGGGGCGAGGGGAAGCTTTCTTT. This gives the protein CASSGGRGEAFF. This chain links TRBV5-1 with TRBJ1-1, with D possibly being TRBD1 (6 bases). CDR1 SGHRS and CDR2 YFSETQ come from the germline V gene. The V gene lost 4 bases and the J gene lost 8 bases, with 12 bases spanning the gap. CDR3 size: 12 residues.

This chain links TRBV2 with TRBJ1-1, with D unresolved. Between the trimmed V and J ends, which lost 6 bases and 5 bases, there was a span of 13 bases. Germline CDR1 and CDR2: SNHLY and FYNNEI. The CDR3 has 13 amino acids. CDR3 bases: TGTGCCAGCAGGGTGGGGTTGGGGACTGAAGCTTTCTTT. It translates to CASRVGLGTEAFF.

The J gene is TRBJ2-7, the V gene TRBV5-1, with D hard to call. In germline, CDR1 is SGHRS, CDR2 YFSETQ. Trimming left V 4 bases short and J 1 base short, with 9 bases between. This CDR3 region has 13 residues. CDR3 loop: CASSPSYSYEQYF. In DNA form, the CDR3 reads TGCGCCAGCAGCCCCTCCTATTCCTACGAGCAGTACTTC.